A single sample is the source of the 30 T cell receptor beta chains below, sequenced in a study of memory CD4+ T cells and cytomegalovirus serostatus. Single viable CD3+CD4+CD8-CD45RO+ cells were sorted as the memory CD4+ T cells. Libraries were prepared by immunoSEQ multiplex PCR; TCRdb keeps only in-frame clonotypes and omits some of them. The data show some 54,000 clones, over 60% seen once. Sequencing was done on a sample of memory CD4+ T cells from blood. The receptor source for this set is an adult in good health and CMV-seropositive.

The gene calls are TRBV28 and TRBJ2-6, with D maybe TRBD2 (8 bases). This CDR3 comprises 17 residues. V was shortened by 4 bases and J by 0 bases, with 13 bases between the two germline ends. From germline, CDR1 is MDHEN and CDR2 SYDVKM. Here the CDR3 DNA reads TGTGCCAGCAGTTCACAGGGGACTAGCTCTGGGGCCAACGTCCTGACTTTC. Protein product: CASSSQGTSSGANVLTF.

The CDR3 DNA is TGCGCCAGCCTTAGCGGGAGCGCCGGCAATGAGCAGTTCTTC. It yields the protein CASLSGSAGNEQFF. This rearrangement joins TRBV5-1 to TRBJ2-1; 9 nucleotides line up with TRBD2. Trimming cost V 7 bases and J 6 bases; bases outside gene matches: 8. This CDR3 has 14 residues. CDR1 is SGHRS, CDR2 YFSETQ, per germline.

This clone appeared once. The chain joins TRBV10-3 to TRBJ1-1; D is uncertain. Trimming left V 2 bases short and J 0 bases short, with 4 bases between. This CDR3 region has 13 residues. Germline-derived CDR1 and CDR2 are ENHRY and SYGVKD. The CDR3 loop is CAISELMNTEAFF. In DNA form, the CDR3 reads TGTGCCATCAGTGAGCTTATGAACACTGAAGCTTTCTTT.

The chain has TRBV6-6 and TRBJ2-1, with D possibly TRBD2 on 6 matching bases. CDR1 MNHNY and CDR2 SVGAGI come from the germline V gene (reference sequence). CDR3 size: 14 residues. V lost 5 bases to trimming and J lost 7 bases, with 15 bases between them. CDR3 region: CASSLGGNFNEQFF. The CDR3 DNA reads TGTGCCAGCAGTCTCGGCGGGAATTTTAATGAGCAGTTCTTC.

This clone was seen a few times. The rearrangement links TRBV7-8 to TRBJ2-7; D tentatively fits TRBD1 or TRBD2 (7 bases each). CDR1 and CDR2 from the germline V gene are SGHVS and FQNEAQ. The germline V and J ends were trimmed by 6 bases and 2 bases, with 14 bases remaining between them. There are 14 residues in the CDR3. CDR3 coding DNA: TGTGCCAGCAGACGACAGGGAGGGCCCTACGAGCAGTACTTC. Translating gives CASRRQGGPYEQYF.

The chain employs TRBV10-3 and TRBJ1-2; possible D gene TRBD1, 5 bases. The germline CDR1 and CDR2 sequences are ENHRY and SYGVKD. V was shortened by 6 bases and J by 3 bases, with 20 bases between the two germline ends. The CDR3 totals 16 residues. The CDR3 sequence: CAIRTSLQERDYGYTF. In DNA, the CDR3 is TGTGCCATCAGGACCTCGTTACAGGAGAGAGACTATGGCTACACCTTC.

This chain's CDR3 is CASSSLQDRRNSPLHF. In nucleotides, the CDR3 is TGTGCCAGCAGTTCGTTACAGGACCGTCGTAATTCACCCCTCCACTTT. The chain joins TRBV27 to TRBJ1-6; TRBD1 is a possible D gene (5 bases). Deletions cut 4 bases from V and 6 bases from J, with 16 bases between. The CDR3 covers 16 residues. Per germline, CDR1 MNHEY and CDR2 SMNVEV (reference sequence).

By frequency in the sample, this clone is medium-sized. The chain carries TRBV7-8 and TRBJ1-2; D not resolved. CDR1 and CDR2 (germline): SGHVS, FQNEAQ. Trimming took off 4 bases at V and 7 bases at J, with 16 bases between the two ends. The CDR3 extends over 14 amino acids. In DNA, the CDR3 is TGTGCCAGCAGCTCAATGGCGACTCTCGCTGGCTACACCTTC. Translating it yields CASSSMATLAGYTF. The full variable domain, with the rest looked up from reference TRBV7-8 and TRBJ1-2, is GAGVSQSPRYKVAKRGQDVALRCDPISGHVSLFWYQQALGQGPEFLTYFQNEAQLDKSGLPSDRFFAERPEGSVSTLKIQRTQQEDSAVYLCASSSMATLAGYTFGSGTRLTVV.

The J gene is TRBJ1-2, the V gene TRBV5-1, with 8 nucleotides matching TRBD1. The CDR3 runs to 17 residues. With V trimmed by 1 base and J by 0 bases, 8 bases remained unmatched. The germline CDR1 and CDR2 sequences are SGHRS and YFSETQ. CDR3 amino acids: CASSLSLGTGANYGYTF. Here the CDR3 DNA reads TGCGCCAGCAGCTTGTCTCTCGGGACAGGAGCTAACTATGGCTACACCTTC.

The chain links TRBV28 to TRBJ1-6; D gene uncertain. CDR3 length: 12 residues. CDR1 and CDR2 (germline): MDHEN, SYDVKM. V shed 4 bases and J shed 11 bases, with 9 bases lying between them. The CDR3 is CASSSGVTPLHF. DNA of the CDR3: TGTGCCAGCAGTTCGGGCGTTACACCCCTCCACTTT.

This sequence joins TRBV10-3 and TRBJ2-7; D might be TRBD1 (5 bases). Trimming took off 4 bases at V and 4 bases at J, with 11 bases between the two ends. Germline loops: CDR1 ENHRY, CDR2 SYGVKD. CDR3 length: 13 residues. The CDR3 region is CAISVDIRYEQYF. DNA for the CDR3: TGTGCCATCAGTGTGGACATTAGGTACGAGCAGTACTTC.

The chain combines TRBV19 with TRBJ1-1, with TRBD1 matching 7 bases. Germline CDR1 is LNHDA and CDR2 is SQIVND (reference sequence). The CDR3 is 16 amino acids. V shed 0 bases and J 0 bases; nucleotides not matched to a gene: 4. The CDR3 sequence is CASSIDLTGMNTEAFF. CDR3 nucleotide sequence: TGTGCCAGTAGTATAGATCTGACAGGGATGAACACTGAAGCTTTCTTT.

The sample holds a few counts of this clone. The rearrangement uses TRBV5-4 and TRBJ1-1; TRBD1 is a possible D gene (5 bases). Germline CDR1 SGHNT, CDR2 YYREEE (reference sequence). Trimming took 3 bases from V and 2 from J, leaving 14 bases between them. CDR3 length: 15 amino acids. The CDR3 loop is CASSSNTGANTEAFF. The CDR3 DNA reads TGTGCCAGCAGCTCCAATACAGGCGCTAACACTGAAGCTTTCTTT.

The chain employs TRBV5-1 and TRBJ1-2, with TRBD1 matching 8 bases. J lost 6 bases, V lost 4 bases, and 11 bases had no gene match. This CDR3 has 15 amino acids. Germline loops: CDR1 SGHRS, CDR2 YFSETQ. The CDR3 nucleotides are TGCGCCAGCAGCGTCGGACAGGGAGGGTTGCATGGCTACACCTTC. It encodes CASSVGQGGLHGYTF.

This clone showed up just a few times. This chain connects TRBV5-4 to TRBJ1-4; D gene unclear. The germline V gene encodes CDR1 SGHNT and CDR2 YYREEE (reference sequence). This CDR3 comprises 15 residues. V was pared by 3 bases and J by 2 bases, with 11 bases between. The CDR3 bases are TGTGCCAGCAGCTATACGGGTGGCACTAATGAAAAACTGTTTTTT. This codes for CASSYTGGTNEKLFF.

This clone was detected a few times. The V gene is TRBV10-2, the J gene TRBJ2-7; TRBD2 matches 7 bases. The CDR3 has 14 amino acids. J gave up 2 bases and V 6 bases, and 7 bases lay outside the gene matches. Germline V CDR1 and CDR2: WSHSY, SAAADI. Written as DNA, the CDR3 is TGCGCCAGCAGGTCCGGGACTACAACCTACGAGCAGTACTTC. This gives the protein CASRSGTTTYEQYF.

This chain uses TRBV18 with TRBJ1-1, with D tentatively TRBD1 (6 bases). Germline V gives CDR1 KGHSH, CDR2 LQKENI. The CDR3 covers 15 residues. Between the trimmed V and J ends, which lost 8 bases and 6 bases, there was a span of 22 bases. CDR3 sequence (DNA): TGTGCCAGCGCGGCCCACCCAGGGGTTCGGGCTGAAGCTTTCTTT. Protein product: CASAAHPGVRAEAFF.

The chain has TRBV28 and TRBJ2-7; 12 bases agree with TRBD2. Trimming removed 5 bases from V and 5 bases from J; junction bases left unmatched: 16. The CDR3 is 18 amino acids. Germline assignment: CDR1 MDHEN and CDR2 SYDVKM. The CDR3 loop is CASSHRRRTSGKSHEQYF. The CDR3 coding sequence is TGTGCCAGCAGTCACAGGAGGCGGACTAGCGGGAAGAGCCACGAGCAGTACTTC.

This clone was seen more than once but under ten times. This rearrangement joins TRBV7-2 to TRBJ1-1, with D unresolved. The germline V and J ends were trimmed by 5 bases and 10 bases, with 14 bases remaining between them. Germline loops: CDR1 SGHTA, CDR2 FQGNSA. The CDR3 contains 12 residues. The CDR3 DNA reads TGTGCCAGCAGCCCTCCAGGACGGGTAGCTTTCTTT. It is translated as CASSPPGRVAFF.

The gene calls are TRBV11-1 and TRBJ2-5, with D unresolved. The length of the CDR3 is 14 residues. Looked up from germline, CDR1 is SGHAT and CDR2 is FQDESV (reference sequence). The V end was cut by 0 bases, the J end by 1 base, with 6 bases between. For the CDR3, the DNA is TGTGCCAGCAGCTTAGCTGGGCTCCAAGAGACCCAGTACTTC. Its protein is CASSLAGLQETQYF.

The chain recombines TRBV5-6 with TRBJ2-7, with a possible D match to TRBD1 (6 bases). The CDR3 is made up of 13 amino acids. Trimming took 0 bases from V and 7 from J, leaving 11 bases between them. Looked up from germline, CDR1 is SGHDT and CDR2 is YYEEEE. The CDR3 bases are TGTGCCAGCAGCTTGGAAGGGGGTGGAGAGCAGTACTTC. Its translation: CASSLEGGGEQYF.

This clone appeared a few times. The chain links TRBV6-4 to TRBJ2-5; D is undetermined. This CDR3 region has 13 residues. V lost 6 bases and J lost 4, with 12 bases in between. Germline V gene data show CDR1 as MRHNA and CDR2 as SNTAGT. The CDR3 nucleotides read TGTGCCAGCAGCGCCCTACCGAGAGAGACCCAGTACTTC. Translation: CASSALPRETQYF.

The chain joins TRBV30 to TRBJ2-3, with 9 bases identical to TRBD1. The germline gives CDR1 GTSNPN, CDR2 SVGIG (reference sequence). The CDR3 contains 15 residues. V was clipped by 4 bases and J by 2 bases; unmatched bases: 7. The CDR3 coding sequence is TGTGCCTGGATGTCCGGGACAGGGCCCACAGATACGCAGTATTTT. It codes for CAWMSGTGPTDTQYF.

This clone came up a few times. Other DNA sequences in this sample translate to the same CDR3. This chain links TRBV30 with TRBJ1-2, with D hard to call. CDR3 length: 13 amino acids. Germline CDR1 and CDR2: GTSNPN and SVGIG (reference sequence). Trimming took off 2 bases at V and 2 bases at J, with 9 bases between the two ends. The CDR3 reads CAWSLGINYGYTF. In DNA form, the CDR3 reads TGTGCCTGGAGTCTGGGGATAAACTATGGCTACACCTTC.

This clone was seen more than once but under ten times. J is TRBJ1-3 and V is TRBV6-5, with D possibly matching TRBD1 (5 bases). The CDR3 runs to 15 residues. Per germline, CDR1 MNHEY and CDR2 SVGAGI. Trimming left V 8 bases short and J 2 bases short, with 16 bases between. CDR3 residues: CASGGVGRAGNTIYF. CDR3 DNA: TGTGCCAGCGGGGGGGTAGGAAGGGCTGGAAACACCATATATTTT.

The chain links TRBV19 to TRBJ1-2; 10 bases line up with TRBD1. V was pared by 7 bases and J by 7 bases, with 12 bases of the junction left unmatched. Germline V gene data show CDR1 as LNHDA and CDR2 as SQIVND (reference sequence). The CDR3 covers 15 residues. CDR3 amino acids: CASKPGQGISLGYTF. For the CDR3, the DNA is TGTGCCAGTAAACCGGGACAGGGGATTTCTCTTGGCTACACCTTC.

The gene calls are TRBV6-1 and TRBJ1-4, with 9 bases aligning to TRBD1. The V segment lost 10 bases and the J segment 7 bases; nucleotides outside the gene matches: 7. The germline V gene encodes CDR1 MNHNS and CDR2 SASEGT. This CDR3 contains 13 residues. The CDR3 coding sequence is TGTGCCACAGACGACAGGGGGGTTGAAAAACTGTTTTTT. This translates into CATDDRGVEKLFF.

The J gene is TRBJ1-2, the V gene TRBV2; no clear D gene. Germline loops: CDR1 SNHLY, CDR2 FYNNEI. The CDR3 has 16 amino acids. V lost 2 bases and J 2 bases, leaving 15 bases between the germline ends. CDR3 sequence reads: CASSELLVRLNYGYTF. In DNA form, the CDR3 reads TGTGCCAGCAGTGAATTGTTGGTCAGGTTGAACTATGGCTACACCTTC.

This clone occurred a few times. The chain combines TRBV7-9 with TRBJ1-4, with D perhaps matching TRBD1 (6 bases). The germline CDR1 and CDR2 sequences are SEHNR and FQNEAQ (reference sequence). The CDR3 consists of 14 residues. With 4 bases removed from V and 6 bases from J, the gap between germline ends came to 12 bases. The CDR3 is CASSSRQGYEKLFF. In DNA form, the CDR3 reads TGTGCCAGCAGCTCCCGTCAGGGGTATGAAAAACTGTTTTTT.

The chain employs TRBV5-1 and TRBJ2-6; 7 bases fit TRBD2. Germline V lookup: CDR1 SGHRS, CDR2 YFSETQ. The CDR3 totals 17 residues. V was pared by 0 bases and J by 0 bases, with 3 bases of the junction left unmatched. This CDR3 reads CASSLASSGSGANVLTF. The CDR3, as DNA: TGCGCCAGCAGCTTGGCGTCTAGCGGCTCTGGGGCCAACGTCCTGACTTTC.